This TCR beta chain originates from a study of graft-versus-host responses after intestinal transplantation. In the study overall: Multivisceral, liver-intestinal, or isolated intestinal transplants were performed in recipients. Every recipient underwent anti-thymocyte globulin induction, then tacrolimus and steroids for roughly 3 years. Study outcomes and limitations: Early post-transplant declines in HvG were associated with peak levels of circulating GvH clones.

Points on this clone: What it binds is not known.

Produced via immunoSEQ multiplex PCR; TCRdb's table is partial and in-frame only. Among around 100,000 clones, more than 75% were seen once, and the ten largest hold approximately 0.88%. Trimming took 2 bases from V and 0 from J, leaving 13 bases between them. CDR1 and CDR2 from the germline V gene are MNHNS and SASEGT. The CDR3 extends over 17 amino acids. The TCR originated in a human donor who received an intestinal transplant. The rearrangement joins TRBV6-1 to TRBJ1-4, with a tentative D call TRBD1 (5 bases). This material consisted of unstimulated CD4+ T cells sorted from spleen or lymph node cells, taken before intestinal transplant. DNA for the CDR3: TGTGCCAGCAGTGAACGTTTTGTGGGGGCAACTAATGAAAAACTGTTTTTT. Translation: CASSERFVGATNEKLFF.